Presented here are 3 T cell receptor beta chains from one specimen sequenced in a study of vaccination effects on CD4 cells after COVID-19. The antigens of these receptors remain unknown. Under the ViraFEST assay, PBMC were stimulated with viral peptide pools so that antigen-specific CD4+ T cells expanded. Sequencing was performed afterwards. Researchers isolated CD4+ T cells once approximately ten days of culture had elapsed. Subjects were given two BNT162b2 or mRNA-1273 vaccine doses. Sequencing was performed with immunoSEQ multiplex PCR; in TCRdb, only in-frame clones are kept and a portion is missing. The table lists around 30,000 clones, 72% of them singletons, with around 12% in the top ten. The sequencing used CD4+ T cells from PBMCs cultured with HCoV-229E spike peptides, collected after COVID-19 vaccination. The receptors come from a human donor who received a COVID-19 vaccine.

This chain joins TRBV5-1 and TRBJ2-3; 9 bases match TRBD1. The germline CDR1 and CDR2 sequences are SGHRS and YFSETQ. Unmatched junction bases numbered 6, after V lost 5 bases and J lost 2 bases. This CDR3 contains 15 residues. This CDR3 reads CASSPGQGSTDTQYF. The DNA for the CDR3 is TGCGCCAGCAGTCCGGGACAGGGCTCCACAGATACGCAGTATTTT.

V usage is TRBV30 and J usage is TRBJ1-2; unclear D gene. The CDR3 has 14 amino acids. V dropped 0 bases and J dropped 5 bases, with 13 bases sitting between them. Per the germline V gene, CDR1 is GTSNPN and CDR2 is SVGIG (reference sequence). The CDR3 bases are TGTGCCTGGAGTGTTGGACTTAGGCGATATGGCTACACCTTC. This gives the protein CAWSVGLRRYGYTF.

This clone turned up a few times. The V and J genes are TRBV19 and TRBJ1-5; TRBD1 agrees at 8 bases. The CDR3 has 15 residues. The junction had 5 bases not matched to a gene; V was cut back by 5 bases and J by 2 bases. Germline lookup yields CDR1 LNHDA and CDR2 SQIVND (reference sequence). The DNA of the CDR3 is TGTGCCAGTAGTGACAGGGGATCGGGCAATCAGCCCCAGCATTTT. Protein sequence: CASSDRGSGNQPQHF. Drawing the rest from reference TRBV19 and TRBJ1-5, the complete variable domain is DGGITQSPKYLFRKEGQNVTLSCEQNLNHDAMYWYRQDPGQGLRLIYYSQIVNDFQKGDIAEGYSVSREKKESFPLTVTSAQKNPTAFYLCASSDRGSGNQPQHFGDGTRLSIL.